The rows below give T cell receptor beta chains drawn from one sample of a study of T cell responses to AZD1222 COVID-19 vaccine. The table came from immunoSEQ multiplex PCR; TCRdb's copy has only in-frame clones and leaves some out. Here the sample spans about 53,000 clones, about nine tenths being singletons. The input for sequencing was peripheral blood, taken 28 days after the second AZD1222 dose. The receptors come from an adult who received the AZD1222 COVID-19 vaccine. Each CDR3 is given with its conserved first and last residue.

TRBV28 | CASSPDRVIGQPQHF
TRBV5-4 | CASSLDRLYEQYF
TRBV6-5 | CASSHRGSTAHEQYF
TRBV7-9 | CASSLTSGRSIQFNEQFF
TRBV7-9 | CASSLDPSEGEKLFF
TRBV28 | CAIQYRTANTEAFF
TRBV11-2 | CASSLVPGGSGNTIYF
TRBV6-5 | CASTPGQTPGNEQFF
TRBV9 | CASSEGTLGHNEQFF
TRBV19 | CASSIMFGQGGDNEQFF
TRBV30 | CAWDPDRGQGEAFF
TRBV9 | CASSVDPRGTSGRGGNEQFF
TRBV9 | CASSPIQGPWGGYTF
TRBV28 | CASSPLDSGNTIYF
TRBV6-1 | CASSEGRDWETQYF
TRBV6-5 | CASSYNSGSGGDTQYF
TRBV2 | CASSGSSYEQYF
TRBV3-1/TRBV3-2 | CASSRTSGAYEQYF
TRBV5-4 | CASSSNTQGAGGYTF
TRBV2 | CASGRDRGPGELFF
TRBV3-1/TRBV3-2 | CASSHGESRTSPLHF
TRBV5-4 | CASSWTGAPEAFF
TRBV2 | CASSNEGRGEQFF
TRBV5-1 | CASSPGQTYEQYF
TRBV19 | CASSRQGGGSYNEQFF
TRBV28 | CASRHRVVAKNIQYF
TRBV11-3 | CASSFRQNTEAFF
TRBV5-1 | CASSPRTGGNYGYTF
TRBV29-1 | CSAAGRSSYNEQFF
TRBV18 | CASSQDFQGGELFF
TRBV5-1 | CASSSRGQGSTGELFF
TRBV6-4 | CASSGEGGDEAFF
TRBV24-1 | CATSDSSGGYTDTQYF
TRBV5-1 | CASSPVGTFYEQYF
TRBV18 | CASSPLDRGDTEAFF
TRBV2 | CASRRTGYNSPLHF
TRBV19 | CASTYGSFTDTQYF
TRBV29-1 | CSVAASYEQYF
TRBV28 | CASSPAGPALGDTQYF
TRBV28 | CASSPQGRAINEQFF
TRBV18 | CASSPGQGVQDTQYF
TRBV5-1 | CASSLASRETQYF
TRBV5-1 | CASSLALAVYEQYF
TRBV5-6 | CASSPGGVSNQPQHF
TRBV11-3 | CASSLEGGPFAEQYF
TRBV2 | CASSEGVGNQPQHF
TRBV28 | CASSPGQPANTGELFF
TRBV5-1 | CASSGLNNEQFF
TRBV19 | CASSTQGGLGDQPQHF
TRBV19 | CASGPTGMAEETQYF
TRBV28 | CASSPRGGSPLHF
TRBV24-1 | CATSDSARGQFF
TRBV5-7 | CASSSRGLAGGANVLTF
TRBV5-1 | CASSSRTGTYEQYF
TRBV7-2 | CASSLSGIGALFF
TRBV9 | CASSVGPEGGSGELFF
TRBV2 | CASFNRGTGELFF
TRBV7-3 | CASSLTPGFTGELFF
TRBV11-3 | CASSYDRVRDEQFF
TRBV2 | CASLQGILSYEQYF